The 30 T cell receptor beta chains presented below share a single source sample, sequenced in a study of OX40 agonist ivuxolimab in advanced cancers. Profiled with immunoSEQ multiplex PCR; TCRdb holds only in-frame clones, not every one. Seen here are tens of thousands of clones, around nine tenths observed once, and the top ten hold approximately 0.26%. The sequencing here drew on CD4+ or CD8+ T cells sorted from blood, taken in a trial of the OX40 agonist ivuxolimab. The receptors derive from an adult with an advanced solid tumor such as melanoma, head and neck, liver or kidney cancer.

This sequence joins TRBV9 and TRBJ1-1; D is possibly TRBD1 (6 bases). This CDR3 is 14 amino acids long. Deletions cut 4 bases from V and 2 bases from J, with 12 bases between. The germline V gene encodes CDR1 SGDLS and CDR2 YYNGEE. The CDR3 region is CASSFGQLNTEAFF. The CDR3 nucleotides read TGTGCCAGCAGCTTCGGACAGCTTAACACTGAAGCTTTCTTT.

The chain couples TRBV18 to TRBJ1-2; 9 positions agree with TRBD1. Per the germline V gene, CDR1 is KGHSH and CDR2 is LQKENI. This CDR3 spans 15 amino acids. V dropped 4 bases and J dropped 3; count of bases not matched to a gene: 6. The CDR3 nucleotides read TGTGCCAGCTCACTCCAACAGGGGGCGGACTATGGCTACACCTTC. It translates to CASSLQQGADYGYTF. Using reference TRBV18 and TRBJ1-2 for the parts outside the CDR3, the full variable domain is NAGVMQNPRHLVRRRGQEARLRCSPMKGHSHVYWYRQLPEEGLKFMVYLQKENIIDESGMPKERFSAEFPKEGPSILRIQQVVRGDSAAYFCASSLQQGADYGYTFGSGTRLTVV.

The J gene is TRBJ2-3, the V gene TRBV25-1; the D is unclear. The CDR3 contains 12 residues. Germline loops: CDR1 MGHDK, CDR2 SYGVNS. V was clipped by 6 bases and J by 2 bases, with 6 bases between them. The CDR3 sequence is CASSPFTDTQYF. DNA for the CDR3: TGTGCCAGCAGCCCCTTCACAGATACGCAGTATTTT.

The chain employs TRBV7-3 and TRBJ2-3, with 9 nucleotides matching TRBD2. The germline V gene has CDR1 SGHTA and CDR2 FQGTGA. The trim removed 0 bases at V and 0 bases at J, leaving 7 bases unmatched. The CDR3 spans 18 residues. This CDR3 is CASSLTPSGAPSTDTQYF. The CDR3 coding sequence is TGTGCCAGCAGCTTAACGCCTAGCGGGGCCCCTAGCACAGATACGCAGTATTTT.

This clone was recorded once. CDR3 nucleotides: TGTGCCAGCAGCTCCGACGGGGGCTCTACGAAAGAGCAGTTCTTC. Its protein is CASSSDGGSTKEQFF. This chain connects TRBV11-1 to TRBJ2-1; D may be TRBD1 or TRBD2 (6 bases each). This CDR3 has 15 residues. Germline CDR1 is SGHAT and CDR2 is FQDESV (reference sequence). Trimming took off 4 bases at V and 10 bases at J, with 20 bases between the two ends.

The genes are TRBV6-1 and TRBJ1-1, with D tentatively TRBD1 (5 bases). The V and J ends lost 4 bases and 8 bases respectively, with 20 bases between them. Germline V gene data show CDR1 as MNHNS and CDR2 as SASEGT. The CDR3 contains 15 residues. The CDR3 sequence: CASSVSTGGSLEAFF. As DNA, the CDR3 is TGTGCCAGCAGTGTCTCCACGGGGGGGTCACTCGAAGCTTTCTTT.

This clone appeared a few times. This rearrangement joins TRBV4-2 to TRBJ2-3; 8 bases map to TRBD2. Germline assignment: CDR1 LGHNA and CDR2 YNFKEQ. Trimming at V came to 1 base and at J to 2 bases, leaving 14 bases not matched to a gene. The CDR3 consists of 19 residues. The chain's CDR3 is CASSQGRLTGGSITDTQYF. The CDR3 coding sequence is TGTGCCAGCAGCCAAGGGAGATTAACGGGGGGGTCTATCACAGATACGCAGTATTTT.

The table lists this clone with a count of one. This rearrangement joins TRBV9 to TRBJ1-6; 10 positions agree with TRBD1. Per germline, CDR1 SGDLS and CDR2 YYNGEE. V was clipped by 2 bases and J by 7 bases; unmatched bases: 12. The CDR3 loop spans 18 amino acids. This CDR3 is CASSVAGGQGGNNSPLHF. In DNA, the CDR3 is TGTGCCAGCAGCGTCGCGGGTGGACAGGGGGGAAACAATTCACCCCTCCACTTT.

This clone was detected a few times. CDR3 sequence: CASRGQGALSGSPLHF. In DNA form, the CDR3 reads TGTGCCAGCAGGGGACAGGGGGCTCTATCGGGGTCACCCCTCCACTTT. The chain joins TRBV25-1 to TRBJ1-6; 12 bases align to TRBD1. Unmatched junction bases numbered 10, after V lost 6 bases and J lost 10 bases. The CDR3 covers 16 residues. The V gene's germline CDR1 is MGHDK and CDR2 SYGVNS.

Here the CDR3 reads CASSPDRGANTEAFF. In nucleotides, the CDR3 is TGTGCCAGCAGTCCAGACAGGGGAGCGAACACTGAAGCTTTCTTT. The chain joins TRBV27 to TRBJ1-1; 8 bases fit TRBD1. Germline V gives CDR1 MNHEY, CDR2 SMNVEV (reference sequence). With 5 bases clipped from V and 1 base from J, the junction kept 6 bases outside the gene matches. The CDR3 extends over 15 amino acids.

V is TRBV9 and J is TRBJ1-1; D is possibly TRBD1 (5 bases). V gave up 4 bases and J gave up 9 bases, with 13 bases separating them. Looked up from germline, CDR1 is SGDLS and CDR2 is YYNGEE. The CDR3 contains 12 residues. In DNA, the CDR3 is TGTGCCAGCAGCCCCGGAAGGGGTCAAGCTTTCTTT. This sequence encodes CASSPGRGQAFF.

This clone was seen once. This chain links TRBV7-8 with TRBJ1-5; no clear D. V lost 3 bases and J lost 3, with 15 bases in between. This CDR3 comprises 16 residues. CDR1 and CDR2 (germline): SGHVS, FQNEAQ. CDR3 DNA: TGTGCCAGCAGCTTTAGCTATGCGAGGGACAATCAGCCCCAGCATTTT. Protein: CASSFSYARDNQPQHF.

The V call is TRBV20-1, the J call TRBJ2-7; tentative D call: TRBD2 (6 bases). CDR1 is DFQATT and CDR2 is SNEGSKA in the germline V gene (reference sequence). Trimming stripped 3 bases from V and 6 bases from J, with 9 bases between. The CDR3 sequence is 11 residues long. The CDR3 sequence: CSARAGGEQYF. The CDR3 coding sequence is TGCAGTGCTAGGGCCGGGGGCGAGCAGTACTTC.

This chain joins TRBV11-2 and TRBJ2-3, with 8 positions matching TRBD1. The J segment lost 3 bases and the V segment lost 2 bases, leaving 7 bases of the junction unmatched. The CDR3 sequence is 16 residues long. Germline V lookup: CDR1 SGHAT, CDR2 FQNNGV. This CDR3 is CASSLFSRGLTDTQYF. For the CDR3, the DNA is TGTGCCAGCAGCTTATTCAGCAGGGGGCTAACAGATACGCAGTATTTT.

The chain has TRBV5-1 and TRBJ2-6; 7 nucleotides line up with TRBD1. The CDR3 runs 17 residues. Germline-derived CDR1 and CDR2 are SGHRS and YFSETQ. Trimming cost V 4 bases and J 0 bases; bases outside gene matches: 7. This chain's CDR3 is CASSPRDSNSGANVLTF. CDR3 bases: TGCGCCAGCAGCCCTAGGGACAGCAACTCTGGGGCCAACGTCCTGACTTTC.

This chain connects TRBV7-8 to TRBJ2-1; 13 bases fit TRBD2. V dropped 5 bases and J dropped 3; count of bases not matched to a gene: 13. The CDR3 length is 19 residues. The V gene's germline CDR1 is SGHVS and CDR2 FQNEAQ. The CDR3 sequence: CASSPTGLAGPSGYNEQFF. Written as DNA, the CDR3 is TGTGCCAGCAGCCCTACGGGACTAGCGGGGCCCAGCGGCTACAATGAGCAGTTCTTC.

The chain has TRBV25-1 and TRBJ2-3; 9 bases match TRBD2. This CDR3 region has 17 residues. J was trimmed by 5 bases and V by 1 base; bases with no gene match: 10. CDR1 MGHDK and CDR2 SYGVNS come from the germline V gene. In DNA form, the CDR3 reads TGTGCCAGCAGTGAATCGTGGCGGGGGGGCCGTCTAGATACGCAGTATTTT. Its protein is CASSESWRGGRLDTQYF.

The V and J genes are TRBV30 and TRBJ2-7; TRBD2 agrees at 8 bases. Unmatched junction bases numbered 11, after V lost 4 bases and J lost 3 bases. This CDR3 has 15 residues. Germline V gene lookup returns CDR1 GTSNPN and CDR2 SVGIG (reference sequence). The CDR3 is CAWTPPGREGYEQYF. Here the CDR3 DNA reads TGTGCCTGGACCCCTCCGGGACGGGAGGGCTACGAGCAGTACTTC.

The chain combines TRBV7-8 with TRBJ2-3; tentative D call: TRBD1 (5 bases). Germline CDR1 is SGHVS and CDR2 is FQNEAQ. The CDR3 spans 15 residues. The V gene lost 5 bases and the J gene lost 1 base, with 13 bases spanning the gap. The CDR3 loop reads CASSAGGARTDTQYF. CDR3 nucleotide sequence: TGTGCCAGCAGCGCCGGTGGGGCACGCACAGATACGCAGTATTTT.

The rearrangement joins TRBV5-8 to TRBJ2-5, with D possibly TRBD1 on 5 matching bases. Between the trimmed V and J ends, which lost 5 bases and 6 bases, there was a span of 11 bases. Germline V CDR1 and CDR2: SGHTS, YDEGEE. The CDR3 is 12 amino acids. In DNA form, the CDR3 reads TGTGCCAGCAGAGTAGGGGAAAAGACCCAGTACTTC. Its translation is CASRVGEKTQYF. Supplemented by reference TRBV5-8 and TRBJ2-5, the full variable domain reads EAGVTQSPTHLIKTRGQQATLRCSPISGHTSVYWYQQALGLGLQFLLWYDEGEERNRGNFPPRFSGRQFPNYSSELNVNALELEDSALYLCASRVGEKTQYFGPGTRLLVL.

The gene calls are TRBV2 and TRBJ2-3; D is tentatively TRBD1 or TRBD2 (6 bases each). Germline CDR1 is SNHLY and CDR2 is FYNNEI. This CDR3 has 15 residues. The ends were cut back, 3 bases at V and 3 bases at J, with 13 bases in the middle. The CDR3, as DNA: TGTGCCAGCAGTGATTGGGGGGCGGCAACAGATACGCAGTATTTT. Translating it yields CASSDWGAATDTQYF.

The CDR3 spells CASSSGNLVYEQYF. CDR3 coding DNA: TGTGCCAGCAGTTCCGGTAATTTAGTCTACGAGCAGTACTTC. The genes are TRBV9 and TRBJ2-7; D is unclear. Per the germline V gene, CDR1 is SGDLS and CDR2 is YYNGEE. The V and J ends lost 5 bases and 3 bases respectively, with 15 bases between them. The CDR3 is 14 residues long.

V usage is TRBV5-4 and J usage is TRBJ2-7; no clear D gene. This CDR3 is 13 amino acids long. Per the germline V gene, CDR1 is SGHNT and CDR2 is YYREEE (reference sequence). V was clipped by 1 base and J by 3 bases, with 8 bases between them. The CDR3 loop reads CASSLLESYEQYF. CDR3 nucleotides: TGTGCCAGCAGCTTGCTGGAGAGCTACGAGCAGTACTTC. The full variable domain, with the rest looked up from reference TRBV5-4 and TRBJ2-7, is ETGVTQSPTHLIKTRGQQVTLRCSSQSGHNTVSWYQQALGQGPQFIFQYYREEENGRGNFPPRFSGLQFPNYSSELNVNALELDDSALYLCASSLLESYEQYFGPGTRLTVT.

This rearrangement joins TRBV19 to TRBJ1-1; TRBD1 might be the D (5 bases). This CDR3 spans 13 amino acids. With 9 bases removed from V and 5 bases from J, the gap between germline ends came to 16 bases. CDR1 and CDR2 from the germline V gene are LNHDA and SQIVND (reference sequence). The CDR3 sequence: CASHGGEWTEAFF. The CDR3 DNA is TGTGCCAGCCACGGGGGGGAGTGGACTGAAGCTTTCTTT.

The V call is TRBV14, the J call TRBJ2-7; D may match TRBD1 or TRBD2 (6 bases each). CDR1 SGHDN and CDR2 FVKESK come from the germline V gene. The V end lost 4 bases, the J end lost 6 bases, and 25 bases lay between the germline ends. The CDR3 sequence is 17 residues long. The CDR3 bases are TGTGCCAGCAGCCCAACAGGGTGGGACTCTAGAAACTCCGAGCAGTACTTC. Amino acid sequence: CASSPTGWDSRNSEQYF.

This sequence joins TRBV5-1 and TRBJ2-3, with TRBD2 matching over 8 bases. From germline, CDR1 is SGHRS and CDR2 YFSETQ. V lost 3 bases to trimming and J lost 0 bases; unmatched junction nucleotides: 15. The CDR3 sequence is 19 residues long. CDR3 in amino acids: CASSYLAGLRDPSTDTQYF. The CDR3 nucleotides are TGCGCCAGCAGCTACTTAGCGGGGTTGCGGGATCCTAGCACAGATACGCAGTATTTT.

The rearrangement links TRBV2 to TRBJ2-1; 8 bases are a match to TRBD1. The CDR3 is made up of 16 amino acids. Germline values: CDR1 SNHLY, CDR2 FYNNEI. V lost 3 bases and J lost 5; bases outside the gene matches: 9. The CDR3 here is CASSEVGQGEHNEQFF. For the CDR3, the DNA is TGTGCCAGCAGTGAGGTCGGACAGGGTGAACACAATGAGCAGTTCTTC.

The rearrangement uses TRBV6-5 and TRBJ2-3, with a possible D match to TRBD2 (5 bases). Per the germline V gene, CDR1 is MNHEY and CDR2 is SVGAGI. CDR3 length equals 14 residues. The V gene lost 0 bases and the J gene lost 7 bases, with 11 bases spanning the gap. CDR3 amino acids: CASSYSSSSNTQYF. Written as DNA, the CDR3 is TGTGCCAGCAGTTACTCGTCTAGCTCAAATACGCAGTATTTT.

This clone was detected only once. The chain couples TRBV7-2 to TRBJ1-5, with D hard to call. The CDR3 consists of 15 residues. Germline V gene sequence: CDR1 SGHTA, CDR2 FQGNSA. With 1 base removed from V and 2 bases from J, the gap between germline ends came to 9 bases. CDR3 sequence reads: CASSLVVRGNQPQHF. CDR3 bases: TGTGCCAGCAGCTTAGTGGTTAGGGGCAATCAGCCCCAGCATTTT.

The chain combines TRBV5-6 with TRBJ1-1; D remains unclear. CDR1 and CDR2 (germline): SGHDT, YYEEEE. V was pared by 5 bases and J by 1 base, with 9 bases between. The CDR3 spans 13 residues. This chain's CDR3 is CASRRTANTEAFF. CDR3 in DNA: TGTGCCAGCAGGCGGACGGCGAACACTGAAGCTTTCTTT.